A single sample gave rise to the 20 T cell receptor beta chains below, sequenced in a study of T cell repertoires in cytomegalovirus infection. Via MiXCR, TCRdb re-called the reads, giving one row per CDR3 protein. The sample carries approximately 500,000 distinct CDR3 sequences, about 17% recorded once. Sequenced material: CD8+ T cells from PBMCs. Source of these receptors: a human donor in good health (CMV status not recorded). Some clones in this sample may be carry-over from other donors' samples.

This sequence joins TRBV6-5 and TRBJ2-3; D possibly matches TRBD1 or TRBD2 (5 bases each). V lost 0 bases and J 13 bases, leaving 17 bases between the germline ends. Germline assignment: CDR1 MNHEY and CDR2 SVGAGI. The CDR3 length is 14 residues. In DNA form, the CDR3 reads TGTGCCAGCAGTTACTCTCGTAGTGGGACCGAGGAGTATTTT. This translates into CASSYSRSGTEEYF.

This clonotype was seen repeatedly, ten times or more. This chain uses TRBV7-8 with TRBJ2-7; D perhaps matches TRBD2 (5 bases). Trimming cost V 4 bases and J 4 bases, with 11 bases left between them. This CDR3 spans 13 amino acids. CDR1 is SGHVS and CDR2 is FQNEAQ in the germline V gene. CDR3 sequence: CASSSGRGYEQYF. The CDR3 DNA is TGTGCCAGCAGCTCTGGGAGAGGGTACGAGCAGTACTTC.

CDR3 loop: CASSLRDSGNTIYF. CDR3 nucleotides: TGTGCCAGCAGCCTAAGGGACAGCGGAAACACCATATATTTT. The V gene is TRBV14, the J gene TRBJ1-3, with TRBD1 matching over 7 bases. After removal of 4 bases from V and 4 bases from J, the junction contained 4 bases not matched to a gene. The CDR3 consists of 14 residues. Germline V gene data show CDR1 as SGHDN and CDR2 as FVKESK.

The chain recombines TRBV5-6 with TRBJ2-7, with TRBD1 matching over 8 bases. J lost 3 bases, V lost 4 bases, and 6 bases had no gene match. The germline V gene has CDR1 SGHDT and CDR2 YYEEEE. The CDR3 spans 14 residues. The CDR3 loop is CASSTPGQVYEQYF. The CDR3 bases are TGTGCCAGCAGCACGCCGGGACAGGTCTACGAGCAGTACTTC.

This clonotype was detected ten times or more. CDR3 coding DNA: TGTGCCAGCAGCCAAGATACAGCGGGTCAAGAGACCCAGTACTTC. Its protein product is CASSQDTAGQETQYF. The chain carries TRBV4-2 and TRBJ2-5; D perhaps matches TRBD2 (6 bases). The CDR3 is 15 residues long. Germline CDR1 LGHNA, CDR2 YNFKEQ. V was trimmed by 0 bases and J by 2 bases, leaving 10 bases between them.

There are many counts of this clonotype. V and J are TRBV11-2 and TRBJ2-1; D call uncertain. The CDR3 length is 12 residues. In germline, CDR1 is SGHAT, CDR2 FQNNGV. Trimming took 3 bases from V and 8 from J, leaving 8 bases between them. CDR3 protein: CASSFVGDEQFF. The CDR3 DNA reads as TGTGCCAGCAGCTTTGTTGGGGATGAGCAGTTCTTC.

This clonotype showed up just a few times. The chain uses TRBV19 and TRBJ1-4, with TRBD1 identical over 7 bases. This CDR3 contains 14 residues. In germline, CDR1 is LNHDA, CDR2 SQIVND (reference sequence). The trim removed 4 bases at V and 8 bases at J, leaving 7 bases unmatched. The chain's CDR3 is CASSTKGAAEKLFF. The CDR3 nucleotides are TGTGCCAGTAGTACCAAGGGGGCTGCGGAAAAACTGTTTTTT.

The chain joins TRBV19 to TRBJ2-5; D possibly corresponds to TRBD2 (6 bases). Germline lookup yields CDR1 LNHDA and CDR2 SQIVND (reference sequence). CDR3 length: 14 amino acids. Trimming stripped 1 base from V and 5 bases from J, with 11 bases between. The CDR3 loop is CASSIGGGSETQYF. Here the CDR3 DNA reads TGTGCCAGTAGTATAGGGGGAGGCTCTGAGACCCAGTACTTC.

This clonotype was found many times. This chain links TRBV7-2 with TRBJ2-5, with D tentatively TRBD2 (6 bases). V lost 2 bases to trimming and J lost 5 bases, with 24 bases between them. CDR3 length: 18 residues. Germline loops: CDR1 SGHTA, CDR2 FQGNSA. CDR3 region: CASSLQSDRWGERETQYF. In nucleotides, the CDR3 is TGTGCCAGCAGCTTACAATCTGACCGATGGGGGGAGAGGGAGACCCAGTACTTC.

Ten or more counts support this clonotype. This chain uses TRBV6-1 with TRBJ2-5; the match to TRBD2 covers 7 bases. The germline V gene encodes CDR1 MNHNS and CDR2 SASEGT. The CDR3 runs to 11 residues. V was pared by 10 bases and J by 9 bases, with 8 bases of the junction left unmatched. The CDR3 sequence: CAIAAGGAQYF. The CDR3 nucleotides are TGTGCCATCGCAGCTGGGGGGGCCCAGTACTTC.

This clonotype was observed a few times. The gene calls are TRBV18 and TRBJ2-1, with 9 nucleotides matching TRBD1. In germline, CDR1 is KGHSH, CDR2 LQKENI. The CDR3 loop spans 17 amino acids. V was pared by 3 bases and J by 6 bases, with 12 bases of the junction left unmatched. The CDR3 here is CASSPYLGQGEGNEQFF. CDR3 bases: TGTGCCAGCTCACCGTACCTGGGACAGGGAGAAGGCAATGAGCAGTTCTTC. Using reference TRBV18 and TRBJ2-1 for the parts outside the CDR3, the full variable domain is NAGVMQNPRHLVRRRGQEARLRCSPMKGHSHVYWYRQLPEEGLKFMVYLQKENIIDESGMPKERFSAEFPKEGPSILRIQQVVRGDSAAYFCASSPYLGQGEGNEQFFGPGTRLTVL.

For this clonotype: A clone one base away is much larger, so this may be a read error. Given the absence of the conserved phenylalanine or tryptophan at the CDR3 end, a read error is likely. The CDR3 reads CASSIVSSGYNEQFL. The CDR3 bases are TGTGCCAGTAGTATAGTTTCTAGCGGCTACAATGAGCAGTTCTTA. The rearrangement uses TRBV19 and TRBJ2-1; 7 bases map to TRBD2. Germline assignment: CDR1 LNHDA and CDR2 SQIVND (reference sequence). The CDR3 spans 15 residues. The junction had 3 bases not matched to a gene; V was cut back by 1 base and J by 3 bases.

This clonotype was seen repeatedly, ten times or more. V usage is TRBV29-1 and J usage is TRBJ1-2; D may be TRBD1 (5 bases). Per germline, CDR1 SQVTM and CDR2 ANQGSEA. This CDR3 is 12 amino acids long. V lost 1 base and J lost 5, with 8 bases in between. In nucleotides, the CDR3 is TGCAGCGTTGAAGGGCAGGGTTATGGCTACACCTTC. It encodes CSVEGQGYGYTF.

A remark on this clonotype: The germline gene is not matched at one end of the junction; a read error may be the cause. J is TRBJ2-1 and V is TRBV12-3 or TRBV12-4, with 11 bases aligning to TRBD2. This CDR3 has 17 amino acids. The CDR3 loop reads CASSSSIAGGRYDEQFF. CDR3 bases: TGTGCCAGCAGTTCTTCAATAGCGGGGGGGCGCTACGATGAGCAGTTCTTC.

At least ten counts were recorded for this clonotype. The chain combines TRBV12-3 or TRBV12-4 with TRBJ2-1, with D uncertain. The CDR3 consists of 13 residues. V lost 7 bases, J lost 10 bases, and 17 bases lay in between. CDR3 sequence: CASTHDWTLEQFF. CDR3 nucleotide sequence: TGTGCCAGCACCCATGACTGGACCCTGGAGCAGTTCTTC.

This clonotype was recorded many times. The V gene is TRBV7-6, the J gene TRBJ2-1; TRBD1 matches 8 bases. CDR1 SGHVS and CDR2 FNYEAQ come from the germline V gene. The CDR3 has 14 amino acids. V lost 5 bases to trimming and J lost 9 bases; unmatched junction nucleotides: 9. The CDR3 loop is CASSPRGQGGEQFF. The DNA of the CDR3 is TGTGCCAGCAGCCCCCGCGGACAGGGAGGTGAGCAGTTCTTC.

This clonotype has at least ten counts. V gene TRBV12-3 or TRBV12-4 combines with J gene TRBJ1-5; D may be TRBD1 (5 bases). V was pared by 7 bases and J by 4 bases, with 14 bases between. There are 14 residues in the CDR3. The CDR3 is CASTWGEGNQPQHF. CDR3 coding DNA: TGTGCCAGCACTTGGGGGGAGGGGAATCAGCCCCAGCATTTT.

This clonotype came up a few times. V usage is TRBV7-4 and J usage is TRBJ1-6; tentative D call: TRBD1 (5 bases). The CDR3 consists of 17 residues. The germline V gene has CDR1 SGHVT and CDR2 SQSDAQ. Trimming took off 5 bases at V and 0 bases at J, with 14 bases between the two ends. CDR3 residues: CASSAAGFSSYNSPLHF. In DNA form, the CDR3 reads TGTGCCAGCAGCGCTGCAGGGTTTAGCTCCTATAATTCACCCCTCCACTTT.

This clonotype was recorded many times. CDR3 in DNA: TGTGCCAGCGGCCCGACAGGACTGGCGAACGAGCAGTACTTC. Amino acids: CASGPTGLANEQYF. The V call is TRBV12-3 or TRBV12-4, the J call TRBJ2-7; perhaps TRBD1 as D (6 bases). The CDR3 is made up of 14 amino acids. V was trimmed by 8 bases and J by 5 bases, leaving 19 bases between them.

This clonotype was detected ten times or more. The chain is built from TRBV6-1 and TRBJ2-3, with D maybe TRBD2 (5 bases). Germline assignment: CDR1 MNHNS and CDR2 SASEGT. The CDR3 covers 15 residues. Deletions cut 4 bases from V and 3 bases from J, with 14 bases between. The DNA of the CDR3 is TGTGCCAGCAGTGGAGCGGCTCTGGAGACAGATACGCAGTATTTT. Translated, it gives CASSGAALETDTQYF.